The present T cell receptor (beta chain) was sequenced within a study of beta chain features in type 1 diabetes. This CDR3 spans 15 amino acids. Germline values: CDR1 SGHAT, CDR2 FQNNGV. V lost 1 base and J lost 0, with 7 bases in between. Sequenced material consisted of expressed TCRB transcripts (all of the isolated RNA was reverse transcribed). Generated by immunoSEQ multiplex PCR, the TCRdb table keeps only in-frame clones and is missing some. The table lists around 340,000 clones, 8% of them singletons. Sequenced material: central memory CD4+ T cells from blood. The chain has TRBV11-2 and TRBJ2-1; maybe TRBD1 (5 bases). This sequence was found in a woman between 18 and 29 years old in good health. The CDR3 is CASSLGGNSYNEQFF. For the CDR3, the DNA is TGTGCCAGCAGCTTAGGGGGCAACTCCTACAATGAGCAGTTCTTC.